This is a list of T cell receptor beta chains from one sample in a study of blood T cell repertoires in COVID-19. The method was immunoSEQ multiplex PCR; TCRdb's version includes in-frame clones alone and lacks a portion of them. The table lists more than 75,000 clones, over 80% of them singletons. The sample comprised peripheral blood. The source of these receptors is an elderly woman with active or convalescent COVID-19. The CDR3 runs from the conserved cysteine through the conserved F or W.

J gene,V gene,CDR3 length,CDR3 protein
TRBJ2-4,TRBV5-1,14,CASRDRAAKNIQYF
TRBJ1-4,TRBV7-2,12,CASSLEREKLFF
TRBJ1-3,TRBV7-2,15,CASSPQGPSGNTIYF
TRBJ2-1,TRBV5-1,15,CASSLQGVGQSEQFF
TRBJ1-6,TRBV7-6,16,CASSLGTSGTNSPLHF
TRBJ1-5,TRBV28,16,CASSDGWWGGNQPQHF
TRBJ1-6,TRBV7-3,15,CASSLVGQGDSPLHF
TRBJ2-5,TRBV19,14,CASSMSPGQETQYF
TRBJ2-3,TRBV5-3,15,CARSLTGILTDTQYF
TRBJ1-5,TRBV14,15,CASSQLIGRGQPQHF
TRBJ1-2,TRBV27,13,CASSSTANYGYTF
TRBJ1-1,TRBV29-1,13,CSALQGMHTEAFF
TRBJ2-4,TRBV5-4,15,CASSLGRGRKNIQYF
TRBJ1-5,TRBV7-9,15,CASSLEGSGNQPQHF
TRBJ2-1,TRBV3-1/TRBV3-2,16,CASSQGLAGTHNEQFF
TRBJ1-1,TRBV21-1,14,CASSNERGNTEAFF
TRBJ2-5,TRBV7-2,14,CASSPGLEMETQYF
TRBJ2-2,TRBV9,15,CASSVEGRGAGELFF
TRBJ2-5,TRBV5-6,16,CASSLVLAGDRETQYF
TRBJ2-2,TRBV6-2/TRBV6-3,14,CASSRDYPTGELFF
TRBJ2-7,TRBV19,15,CASSIESGSGYEQYF
TRBJ2-7,TRBV4-3,14,CASSQVGELSEQYF
TRBJ2-7,TRBV10-3,13,CAIRDSAAYEQYF
TRBJ1-4,TRBV19,12,CASSIAGEKLFF
TRBJ2-5,TRBV15,16,CATSRDGGRDQETQYF
TRBJ1-1,TRBV5-1,13,CASSREGNTEAFF
TRBJ2-1,TRBV7-6,16,CASSLSTWPGNNEQFF
TRBJ1-6,TRBV9,15,CASSVRGDRNSPLHF
TRBJ1-2,TRBV29-1,12,CSVETGGIGYTF
TRBJ2-1,TRBV27,17,CASSYRTLAPSYNEQFF
TRBJ2-2,TRBV12-5,16,CASGPTEGGNTGELFF
TRBJ2-7,TRBV30,16,CAWSVLTSGISYEQYF
TRBJ2-3,TRBV7-7,17,CASSSGASGGHTDTQYF
TRBJ2-1,TRBV6-5,15,CASSLTSGGYNEQFF
TRBJ2-5,TRBV27,16,CASGRRDLVSKKTQYF
TRBJ2-7,TRBV6-5,14,CASSRDRGSYEQYF
TRBJ2-3,TRBV4-3,16,CASSQGTSGGTDTQYF
TRBJ2-1,TRBV7-3,15,CASSLTGSSYNEQFF
TRBJ1-1,TRBV7-2,15,CASSPPGQRTREAFF
TRBJ2-1,TRBV7-3,14,CASSLAGGLNEQFF
TRBJ1-5,TRBV28,17,CASSSTQGGMNNQPQHF
TRBJ2-1,TRBV10-3,14,CAIGTSGGGNEQFF
TRBJ2-5,TRBV11-2,11,CASSSTGAQYF
TRBJ1-4,TRBV30,14,CAWSDYRGREKLFF
TRBJ2-7,TRBV7-2,15,CASSQKTGVAYEQYF
TRBJ2-3,TRBV5-1,16,CASSLVALTSTDTQYF
TRBJ1-1,TRBV12-3/TRBV12-4,11,CASSPGQGAFF
TRBJ1-6,TRBV10-3,15,CAIRPDSSYNSPLHF
TRBJ2-1,TRBV11-3,15,CASSLGLAGSNEQFF
TRBJ2-7,TRBV29-1,12,CSATGVGYEQYF
TRBJ1-4,TRBV4-3,15,CASSPSGVGGEKLFF
TRBJ1-2,TRBV5-6,14,CASSLVGQNYGYTF
TRBJ1-1,TRBV6-6,11,CASKREAEAFF
TRBJ1-2,TRBV6-4,13,CASSGTPGLYYTF
TRBJ1-2,TRBV7-8,14,CASSLGNSNYGYTF